The 21 T cell receptor beta chains listed next were all sequenced from one sample in a study of cytomegalovirus exposure and HLA in healthy donors. PCR was performed using 60 Vbeta and 13 Jbeta primers. TCRdb keeps only in-frame clones here, not all; method: immunoSEQ multiplex PCR. This sample has some 110,000 clones, with under 85% found just once. Sequencing input: PBMCs. These TCRs come from a middle-aged woman in good health and CMV-seropositive.

The chain links TRBV7-8 to TRBJ1-5; D ambiguous. Germline loops: CDR1 SGHVS, CDR2 FQNEAQ. The V end was cut by 3 bases, the J end by 1 base, with 7 bases between. This CDR3 comprises 14 residues. CDR3 residues: CASSFSGSNQPQHF. CDR3 coding DNA: TGTGCCAGCAGCTTCTCGGGGAGCAATCAGCCCCAGCATTTT.

V is TRBV7-9 and J is TRBJ1-1; no firm D call. The CDR3 length is 15 residues. Germline loops: CDR1 SEHNR, CDR2 FQNEAQ (reference sequence). Trimming removed 5 bases at V and 3 bases at J, with 16 bases between. CDR3 region: CASSGRGMGYTEAFF. DNA for the CDR3: TGTGCCAGCAGCGGGCGCGGGATGGGTTACACTGAAGCTTTCTTT. The full variable domain, completed using reference TRBV7-9 and TRBJ1-1, is DTGVSQNPRHKITKRGQNVTFRCDPISEHNRLYWYRQTLGQGPEFLTYFQNEAQLEKSRLLSDRFSAERPKGSFSTLEIQRTEQGDSAMYLCASSGRGMGYTEAFFGQGTRLTVV.

The rearrangement links TRBV5-4 to TRBJ2-1; the D is unclear. The V and J ends lost 5 bases and 10 bases respectively, with 10 bases between them. This CDR3 spans 11 amino acids. CDR1 and CDR2 from the germline V gene are SGHNT and YYREEE (reference sequence). The CDR3 reads CASSVSVEQFF. In nucleotides, the CDR3 is TGTGCCAGCAGTGTAAGCGTGGAGCAGTTCTTC.

V and J are TRBV4-1 and TRBJ2-5; 13 positions match TRBD2. CDR3 length: 18 amino acids. Germline CDR1 MGHRA, CDR2 YSYEKL. The V and J ends lost 4 bases and 4 bases, in that order; junction bases with no gene match: 12. CDR3 coding DNA: TGCGCCAGCAGCCCAGGACTAGCGGGAGTCTTTCACCGAGAGACCCAGTACTTC. It codes for CASSPGLAGVFHRETQYF.

The chain employs TRBV5-4 and TRBJ1-2, with D possibly being TRBD1 (6 bases). Trimming cost V 4 bases and J 4 bases, with 17 bases left between them. The CDR3 is 15 residues long. Germline V gene lookup returns CDR1 SGHNT and CDR2 YYREEE (reference sequence). For the CDR3, the DNA is TGTGCCAGCAGCCCCGCCACCGGGACACGCTATGGCTACACCTTC. Translating gives CASSPATGTRYGYTF.

The genes are TRBV19 and TRBJ2-1; 9 bases map to TRBD2. V lost 5 bases to trimming and J lost 2 bases; unmatched junction nucleotides: 13. Germline CDR1 is LNHDA and CDR2 is SQIVND (reference sequence). The length of the CDR3 is 18 residues. The CDR3 loop is CASSSSGTSSFTYNEQFF. CDR3 nucleotides: TGTGCCAGTAGTTCATCCGGGACTAGCAGCTTTACCTACAATGAGCAGTTCTTC.

The chain recombines TRBV5-1 with TRBJ2-3; D is possibly TRBD1 (6 bases). Trimming cost V 3 bases and J 3 bases, with 14 bases left between them. There are 15 residues in the CDR3. CDR1 and CDR2 from the germline V gene are SGHRS and YFSETQ. The CDR3: CASSSGQRVTDTQYF. Written as DNA, the CDR3 is TGCGCCAGCAGCTCAGGACAGAGAGTAACAGATACGCAGTATTTT.

This clone occurred once. The V call is TRBV28, the J call TRBJ2-7, with TRBD2 matching 8 bases. Looked up from germline, CDR1 is MDHEN and CDR2 is SYDVKM. V dropped 5 bases and J dropped 4; count of bases not matched to a gene: 7. The CDR3 is made up of 14 amino acids. The chain's CDR3 is CASSTRGARYEQYF. Here the CDR3 DNA reads TGTGCCAGCAGTACGCGGGGGGCCAGATACGAGCAGTACTTC.

This clone was seen only a few times. The CDR3 nucleotides are TGCGCCAGCAGCTTGAGCACGGTGAACACTGAAGCTTTCTTT. Its protein product is CASSLSTVNTEAFF. The V call is TRBV5-1, the J call TRBJ1-1, with D hard to call. This CDR3 is 14 amino acids long. From germline, CDR1 is SGHRS and CDR2 YFSETQ. Trimming shortened V by 1 base and J by 0 bases, and 7 bases separated the two germline ends.

There are a few counts of this clone. At the DNA level, this CDR3 is encoded by other sequences in the same sample as well. The chain has TRBV7-9 and TRBJ1-5; 8 bases match TRBD1. Trimming removed 3 bases from V and 5 bases from J; junction bases left unmatched: 0. The length of the CDR3 is 13 residues. Germline CDR1 is SEHNR and CDR2 is FQNEAQ (reference sequence). The CDR3 DNA follows: TGTGCCAGCAGCTTGACAGGGGATCAGCCCCAGCATTTT. The encoded protein is CASSLTGDQPQHF.

The rearrangement links TRBV15 to TRBJ2-1, with TRBD2 matching over 10 bases. The CDR3 loop spans 17 amino acids. J gave up 5 bases and V 8 bases, and 15 bases lay outside the gene matches. In germline, CDR1 is LNHNV, CDR2 YYDKDF (reference sequence). The CDR3 reads CATGTSRTSGKDNEQFF. The CDR3, as DNA: TGTGCCACCGGCACCTCACGGACTAGCGGTAAAGACAATGAGCAGTTCTTC.

This clone was observed a few times. The V call is TRBV4-2, the J call TRBJ2-7; 10 bases fit TRBD2. The trim removed 0 bases at V and 2 bases at J, leaving 1 base unmatched. This CDR3 comprises 15 residues. Germline CDR1 reads LGHNA; CDR2 reads YNFKEQ. The CDR3 bases are TGTGCCAGCAGCCAAGAACTAGCGGGACCCTACGAGCAGTACTTC. Protein: CASSQELAGPYEQYF.

V gene TRBV7-9 combines with J gene TRBJ1-2; possible D gene TRBD1, 6 bases. The germline CDR1 and CDR2 sequences are SEHNR and FQNEAQ (reference sequence). The CDR3 runs 14 residues. Trimming cost V 6 bases and J 7 bases, with 18 bases left between them. CDR3 DNA sequence: TGTGCCAGCAGTAGGGGGACCCCAGAGCGTGGCTACACCTTC. Protein product: CASSRGTPERGYTF.

This clone was counted between two and nine times. The chain couples TRBV4-1 to TRBJ1-4; 8 nucleotides match TRBD1. Trimming cost V 4 bases and J 12 bases; bases outside gene matches: 16. The CDR3 runs to 16 residues. From germline, CDR1 is MGHRA and CDR2 YSYEKL. CDR3 amino acids: CASSRSRARGPAELFF. The CDR3 coding sequence is TGCGCCAGCAGCCGGAGCCGGGCCAGGGGGCCGGCGGAACTGTTTTTT.

The chain couples TRBV5-1 to TRBJ1-1, with 11 bases aligning to TRBD1. Germline CDR1 reads SGHRS; CDR2 reads YFSETQ. Germline trimming cut 2 bases from V and 0 bases from J; bases unmatched to any gene: 9. This CDR3 spans 18 amino acids. The CDR3 DNA reads as TGCGCCAGCAGCTTATTCGGACAGGGGGCCGGGATGAACACTGAAGCTTTCTTT. Translated, it gives CASSLFGQGAGMNTEAFF.

The chain is built from TRBV7-6 and TRBJ2-7; D might be TRBD1 (5 bases). From germline, CDR1 is SGHVS and CDR2 FNYEAQ. Trimming pared 1 base from V and 2 bases from J, leaving 9 bases between. The CDR3 spans 14 residues. CDR3 region: CASSLEAGPYEQYF. In DNA, the CDR3 is TGTGCCAGCAGCTTAGAAGCAGGGCCCTACGAGCAGTACTTC. Together with reference TRBV7-6 and TRBJ2-7, the CDR3 gives the full variable domain: GAGVSQSPRYKVTKRGQDVALRCDPISGHVSLYWYRQALGQGPEFLTYFNYEAQQDKSGLPNDRFSAERPEGSISTLTIQRTEQRDSAMYRCASSLEAGPYEQYFGPGTRLTVT.

The chain uses TRBV25-1 and TRBJ2-1, with D perhaps TRBD2 (7 bases). With 6 bases removed from V and 4 bases from J, the gap between germline ends came to 16 bases. Germline lookup yields CDR1 MGHDK and CDR2 SYGVNS. CDR3 length: 15 amino acids. CDR3 amino acids: CASSEVGGQYNEQFF. For the CDR3, the DNA is TGTGCCAGCAGCGAGGTGGGGGGGCAGTACAATGAGCAGTTCTTC.

This chain uses TRBV9 with TRBJ2-3; weak D call: TRBD2 (6 bases). Per the germline V gene, CDR1 is SGDLS and CDR2 is YYNGEE. Trimming took 0 bases from V and 1 from J, leaving 9 bases between them. The CDR3 runs to 15 residues. This CDR3 is CASSVVSSGTDTQYF. In nucleotides, the CDR3 is TGTGCCAGCAGCGTAGTTTCTAGCGGCACAGATACGCAGTATTTT.

The CDR3 region has the DNA TGTGCCAGCAGCGCTCCGACAGGGGGCCTAAACACCGGGGAGCTGTTTTTT. Translation: CASSAPTGGLNTGELFF. The chain carries TRBV4-2 and TRBJ2-2; 10 bases line up with TRBD1. The germline V gene has CDR1 LGHNA and CDR2 YNFKEQ. J was trimmed by 2 bases and V by 5 bases; bases with no gene match: 8. CDR3 length equals 17 residues.

This clone was seen a single time. This CDR3 is CASKGRLAEETQYF. CDR3 DNA sequence: TGTGCCAGCAAGGGTCGACTAGCGGAAGAGACCCAGTACTTC. The V gene is TRBV2, the J gene TRBJ2-5; 9 nucleotides line up with TRBD2. V was pared by 7 bases and J by 3 bases, with 6 bases of the junction left unmatched. From germline, CDR1 is SNHLY and CDR2 FYNNEI. This CDR3 spans 14 amino acids. The entire variable domain, with the rest obtained from reference TRBV2 and TRBJ2-5, is as follows: EPEVTQTPSHQVTQMGQEVILRCVPISNHLYFYWYRQILGQKVEFLVSFYNNEISEKSEIFDDQFSVERPDGSNFTLKIRSTKLEDSAMYFCASKGRLAEETQYFGPGTRLLVL.

The rearrangement joins TRBV4-2 to TRBJ2-1, with 10 bases that match TRBD2. Germline V lookup: CDR1 LGHNA, CDR2 YNFKEQ. The CDR3 loop spans 16 amino acids. Trimming cost V 4 bases and J 7 bases; bases outside gene matches: 10. CDR3 sequence (DNA): TGTGCCAGCAGCCTGCTAGCGGGAGTTCAAGGGAATGAGCAGTTCTTC. This translates into CASSLLAGVQGNEQFF.